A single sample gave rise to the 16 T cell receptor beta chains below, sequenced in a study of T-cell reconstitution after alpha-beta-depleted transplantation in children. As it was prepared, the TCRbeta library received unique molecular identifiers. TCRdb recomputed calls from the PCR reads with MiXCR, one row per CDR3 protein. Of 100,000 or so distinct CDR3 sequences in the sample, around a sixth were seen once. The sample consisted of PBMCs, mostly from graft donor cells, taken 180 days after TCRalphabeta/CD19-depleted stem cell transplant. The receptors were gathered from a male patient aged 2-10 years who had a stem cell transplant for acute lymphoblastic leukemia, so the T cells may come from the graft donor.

The DNA for the CDR3 is TGTGCCAGCAGCTTGGACAGGGGGAGGTTGGCCTATGGCTACACCTTC. It translates to CASSLDRGRLAYGYTF. The V call is TRBV5-6, the J call TRBJ1-2; 8 bases line up with TRBD1. CDR1 is SGHDT and CDR2 is YYEEEE in the germline V gene. The CDR3 has 16 amino acids. V was pared by 0 bases and J by 4 bases, with 8 bases of the junction left unmatched.

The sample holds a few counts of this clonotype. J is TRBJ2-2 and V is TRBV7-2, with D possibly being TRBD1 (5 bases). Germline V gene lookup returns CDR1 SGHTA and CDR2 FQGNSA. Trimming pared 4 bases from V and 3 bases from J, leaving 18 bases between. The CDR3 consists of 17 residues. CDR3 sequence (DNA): TGTGCCAGCAGCTCTTATGGACAACCCTGGGACACCGGGGAGCTGTTTTTT. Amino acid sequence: CASSSYGQPWDTGELFF.

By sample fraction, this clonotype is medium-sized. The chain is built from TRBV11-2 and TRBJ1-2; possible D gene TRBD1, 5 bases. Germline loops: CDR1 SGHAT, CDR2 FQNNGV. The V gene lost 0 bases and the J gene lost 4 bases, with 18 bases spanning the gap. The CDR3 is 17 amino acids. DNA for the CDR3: TGTGCCAGCAGCTTAGACCGTACTTCGGGACTCAGCTATGGCTACACCTTC. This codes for CASSLDRTSGLSYGYTF.

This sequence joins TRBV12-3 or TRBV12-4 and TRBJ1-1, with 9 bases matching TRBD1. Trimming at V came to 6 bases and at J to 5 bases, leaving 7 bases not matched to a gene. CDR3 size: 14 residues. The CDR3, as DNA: TGTGCCAGCAGCCTCGGGACAGGGAGGACTGAAGCTTTCTTT. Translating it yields CASSLGTGRTEAFF.

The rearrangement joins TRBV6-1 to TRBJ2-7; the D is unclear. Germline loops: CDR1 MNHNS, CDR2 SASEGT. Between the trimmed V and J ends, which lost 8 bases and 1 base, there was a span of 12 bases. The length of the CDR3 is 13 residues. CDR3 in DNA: TGTGCCAGCGAATCGAGTAGGTCCTACGAGCAGTACTTC. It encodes CASESSRSYEQYF.

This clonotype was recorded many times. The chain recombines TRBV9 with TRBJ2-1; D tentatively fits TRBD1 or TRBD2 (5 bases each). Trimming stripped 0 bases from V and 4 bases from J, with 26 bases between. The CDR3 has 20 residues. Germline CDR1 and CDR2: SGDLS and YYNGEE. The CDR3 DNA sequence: TGTGCCAGCAGCGTAGGGGGCTGGATAGCTGGGGGTTTTCAGTACAATGAGCAGTTCTTC. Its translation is CASSVGGWIAGGFQYNEQFF.

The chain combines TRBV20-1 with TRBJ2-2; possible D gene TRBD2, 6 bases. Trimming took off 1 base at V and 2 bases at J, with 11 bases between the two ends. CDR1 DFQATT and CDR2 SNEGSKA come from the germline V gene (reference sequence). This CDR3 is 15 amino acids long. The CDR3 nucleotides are TGCAGTGCTAGAGCCGGGGGACTTAACACCGGGGAGCTGTTTTTT. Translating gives CSARAGGLNTGELFF.

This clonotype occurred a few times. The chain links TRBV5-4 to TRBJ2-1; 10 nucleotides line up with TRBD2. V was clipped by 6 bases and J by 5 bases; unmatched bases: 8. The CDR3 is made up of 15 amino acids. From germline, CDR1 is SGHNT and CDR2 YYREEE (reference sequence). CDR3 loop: CASTKAGGRDNEQFF. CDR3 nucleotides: TGTGCCAGCACCAAAGCGGGGGGGAGAGACAATGAGCAGTTCTTC.

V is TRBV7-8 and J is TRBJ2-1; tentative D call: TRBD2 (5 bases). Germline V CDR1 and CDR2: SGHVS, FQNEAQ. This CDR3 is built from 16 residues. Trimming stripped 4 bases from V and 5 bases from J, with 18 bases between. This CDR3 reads CASSSRYSDVHNEQFF. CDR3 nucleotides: TGTGCCAGCAGCTCCCGTTATAGCGACGTACACAATGAGCAGTTCTTC. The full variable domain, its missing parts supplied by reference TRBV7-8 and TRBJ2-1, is GAGVSQSPRYKVAKRGQDVALRCDPISGHVSLFWYQQALGQGPEFLTYFQNEAQLDKSGLPSDRFFAERPEGSVSTLKIQRTQQEDSAVYLCASSSRYSDVHNEQFFGPGTRLTVL.

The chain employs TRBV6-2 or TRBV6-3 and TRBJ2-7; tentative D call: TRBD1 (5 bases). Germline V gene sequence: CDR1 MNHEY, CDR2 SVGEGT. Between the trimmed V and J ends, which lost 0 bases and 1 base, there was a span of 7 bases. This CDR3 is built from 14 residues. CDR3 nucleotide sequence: TGTGCCAGCAGTTACTCACAGGCATCCTACGAGCAGTACTTC. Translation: CASSYSQASYEQYF.

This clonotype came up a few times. In DNA, the CDR3 is TGCGCCAGCAATACAGGGGAGTGGGAGACCCAGTACTTC. Translating gives CASNTGEWETQYF. The chain combines TRBV10-2 with TRBJ2-5; TRBD1 agrees at 7 bases. The CDR3 totals 13 residues. CDR1 is WSHSY and CDR2 is SAAADI in the germline V gene. V lost 7 bases to trimming and J lost 5 bases; unmatched junction nucleotides: 7.

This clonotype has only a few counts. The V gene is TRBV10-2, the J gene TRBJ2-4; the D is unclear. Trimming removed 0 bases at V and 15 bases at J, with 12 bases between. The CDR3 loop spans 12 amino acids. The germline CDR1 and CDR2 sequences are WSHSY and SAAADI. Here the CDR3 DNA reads TGCGCCAGCAGTGAGTCGAAGGGCCCCAGGTACTTC. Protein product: CASSESKGPRYF.

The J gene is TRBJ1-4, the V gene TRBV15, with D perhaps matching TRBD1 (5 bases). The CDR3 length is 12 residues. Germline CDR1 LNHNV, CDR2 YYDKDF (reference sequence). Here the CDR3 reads CAGGGGNEKLFF. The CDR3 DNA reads TGTGCTGGCGGCGGGGGTAATGAAAAACTGTTTTTT.

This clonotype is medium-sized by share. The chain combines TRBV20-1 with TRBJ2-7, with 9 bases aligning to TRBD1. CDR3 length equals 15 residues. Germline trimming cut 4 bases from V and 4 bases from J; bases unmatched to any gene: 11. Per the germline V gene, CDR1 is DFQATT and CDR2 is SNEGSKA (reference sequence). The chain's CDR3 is CSATSGQGIYYEQYF. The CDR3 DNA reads TGCAGTGCTACGTCCGGACAGGGGATCTATTACGAGCAGTACTTC.

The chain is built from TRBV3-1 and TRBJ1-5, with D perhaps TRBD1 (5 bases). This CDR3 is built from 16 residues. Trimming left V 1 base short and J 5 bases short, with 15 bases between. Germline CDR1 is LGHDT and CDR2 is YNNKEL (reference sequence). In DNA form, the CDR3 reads TGTGCCAGCAGCCAAGGAGGTCCTAGGGGAGATCAGCCCCAGCATTTT. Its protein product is CASSQGGPRGDQPQHF.

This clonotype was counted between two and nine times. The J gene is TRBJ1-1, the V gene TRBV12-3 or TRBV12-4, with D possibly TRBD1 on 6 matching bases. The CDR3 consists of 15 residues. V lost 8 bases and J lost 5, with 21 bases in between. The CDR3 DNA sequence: TGTGCCAGCCTCACGGGGGGGGCGCGGTGGACTGAAGCTTTCTTT. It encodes CASLTGGARWTEAFF.